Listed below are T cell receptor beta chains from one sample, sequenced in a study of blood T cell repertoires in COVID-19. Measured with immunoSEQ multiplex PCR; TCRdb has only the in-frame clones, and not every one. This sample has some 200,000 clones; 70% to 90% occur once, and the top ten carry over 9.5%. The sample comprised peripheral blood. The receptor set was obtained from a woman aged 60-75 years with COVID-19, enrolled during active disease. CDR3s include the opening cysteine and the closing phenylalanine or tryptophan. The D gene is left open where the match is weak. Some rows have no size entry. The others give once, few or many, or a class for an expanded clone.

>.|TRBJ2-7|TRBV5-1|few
CASSPFGVGSGPYEQYF
TGCGCCAGCAGCCCCTTTGGCGTTGGTAGCGGTCCCTACGAGCAGTACTTC
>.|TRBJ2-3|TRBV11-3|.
CASSLSTVPSTDTQYF
TGTGCCAGCAGCTTGTCTACAGTGCCTAGCACAGATACGCAGTATTTT
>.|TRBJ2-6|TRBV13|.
CASSFGTGSGANVLTF
TGTGCCAGCAGCTTCGGTACGGGGTCTGGGGCCAACGTCCTGACTTTC
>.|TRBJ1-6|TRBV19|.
CASSMSTGGNSPLHF
TGTGCCAGTAGTATGTCGACAGGTGGTAATTCACCCCTCCACTTT
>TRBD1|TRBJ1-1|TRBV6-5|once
CASGRQGNTEAFF
TGTGCCAGCGGTCGACAGGGGAACACTGAAGCTTTCTTT
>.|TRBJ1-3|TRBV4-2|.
CASSPPRGGNTIYF
TGTGCCAGCAGCCCTCCTCGGGGAGGAAACACCATATATTTT
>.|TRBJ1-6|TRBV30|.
CAWSLGPGRSYNSPLHF
TGTGCCTGGAGTTTGGGGCCTGGCCGCTCCTATAATTCACCCCTCCACTTT
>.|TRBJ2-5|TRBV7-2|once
CASSLGSGRGPQETQYF
TGTGCCAGCAGCTTAGGATCTGGCAGGGGTCCTCAAGAGACCCAGTACTTC
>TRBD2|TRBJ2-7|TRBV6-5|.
CASSATSGNSYEQYF
TGTGCCAGCAGCGCCACTAGCGGAAACTCCTACGAGCAGTACTTC
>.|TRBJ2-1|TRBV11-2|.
CASSSPSGGGSNEQFF
TGTGCCAGCAGCTCCCCTTCCGGGGGAGGATCCAATGAGCAGTTCTTC
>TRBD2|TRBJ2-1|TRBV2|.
CASSRTSGRLNEQFF
TGTGCCAGCAGTAGAACTAGCGGGAGGCTCAATGAGCAGTTCTTC
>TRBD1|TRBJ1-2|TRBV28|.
CASSYNRGPSYTF
TGTGCCAGCAGTTACAACAGGGGCCCCTCCTACACCTTC
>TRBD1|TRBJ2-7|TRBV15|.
CATSRDLGTGGQVEQYF
TGTGCCACCAGCAGAGACCTCGGGACAGGGGGACAAGTCGAGCAGTACTTC
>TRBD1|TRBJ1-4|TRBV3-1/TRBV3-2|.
CASGDRGGEKLFF
TGTGCCAGCGGCGACAGGGGAGGGGAAAAACTGTTTTTT
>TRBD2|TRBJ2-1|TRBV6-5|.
CASSYSGLADNEQFF
TGTGCCAGCAGTTACTCGGGACTAGCTGACAATGAGCAGTTCTTC
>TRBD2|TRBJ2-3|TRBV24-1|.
CATSDRSGRGPDTQYF
TGTGCCACCAGTGACCGTAGCGGGAGGGGGCCTGATACGCAGTATTTT
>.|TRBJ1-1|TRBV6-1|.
CASSEGQGRNTEAFF
TGTGCCAGCAGTGAGGGCCAGGGGCGGAACACTGAAGCTTTCTTT
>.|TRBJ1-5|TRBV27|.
CASRPWARRGPDQPQHF
TGTGCCAGCCGCCCTTGGGCCCGTCGAGGGCCCGATCAGCCCCAGCATTTT
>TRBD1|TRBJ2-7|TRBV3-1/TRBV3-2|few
CASSRRTGGAHEQYF
TGTGCCAGCAGCCGGAGGACAGGGGGCGCCCACGAGCAGTACTTC
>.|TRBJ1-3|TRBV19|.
CASSPLSDSHKLELSSGNTIYF
TGTGCCAGTAGTCCGCTAAGCGACAGTCATAAACTGGAATTAAGCTCTGGAAACACCATATATTTT
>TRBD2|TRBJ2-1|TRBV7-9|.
CASSLTSDYNEQFF
TGTGCCAGCAGCTTAACTAGCGACTACAATGAGCAGTTCTTC
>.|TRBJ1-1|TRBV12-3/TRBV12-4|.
CASSLKPGTEAFF
TGTGCCAGCAGTTTGAAACCGGGAACTGAAGCTTTCTTT
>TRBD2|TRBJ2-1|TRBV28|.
CASSLRTSGNEQFF
TGTGCCAGCAGTCTCCGGACTAGCGGCAATGAGCAGTTCTTC
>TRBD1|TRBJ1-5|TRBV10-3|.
CAISTSGGDQPQHF
TGTGCCATCAGTACGTCAGGGGGCGATCAGCCCCAGCATTTT
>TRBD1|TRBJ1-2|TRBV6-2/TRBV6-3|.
CASSFGQGLNYGYTF
TGTGCCAGCAGCTTTGGACAGGGCCTTAACTATGGCTACACCTTC
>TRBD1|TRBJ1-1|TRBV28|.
CASSLDTGVNTEAFF
TGTGCCAGCAGTTTAGATACAGGGGTGAACACTGAAGCTTTCTTT
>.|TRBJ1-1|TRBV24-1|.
CATSDLWVALSDLNTEAFF
TGTGCCACCAGTGATTTGTGGGTAGCACTAAGCGACTTGAACACTGAAGCTTTCTTT
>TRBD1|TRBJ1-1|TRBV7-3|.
CASSSAGGRNTEAFF
TGTGCCAGCAGCTCCGCAGGGGGCCGGAACACTGAAGCTTTCTTT
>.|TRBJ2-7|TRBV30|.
CAWSLTGPYEQYF
TGTGCCTGGAGTCTGACAGGCCCCTACGAGCAGTACTTC
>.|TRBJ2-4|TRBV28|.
CASTPHRRLNIQYF
TGTGCCAGCACCCCGCACCGGCGACTAAACATTCAGTACTTC
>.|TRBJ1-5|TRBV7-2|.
CASSPRGGGQPQHF
TGTGCCAGCAGCCCCCGCGGGGGGGGACAGCCCCAGCATTTT
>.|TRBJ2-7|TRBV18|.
CASSPSSGRQYF
TGTGCCAGCTCACCGAGTTCAGGTCGGCAGTACTTC
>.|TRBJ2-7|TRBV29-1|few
CSALGEGAHEQYF
TGCAGCGCCCTAGGAGAGGGCGCTCACGAGCAGTACTTC
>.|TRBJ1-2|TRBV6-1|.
CASSAGVLGRIYGYTF
TGTGCCAGCAGTGCCGGGGTGTTAGGGAGGATCTATGGCTACACCTTC
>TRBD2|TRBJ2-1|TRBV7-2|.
CASSLVTSGRWSYNEQFF
TGTGCCAGCAGCTTAGTGACTAGCGGGAGGTGGTCCTACAATGAGCAGTTCTTC
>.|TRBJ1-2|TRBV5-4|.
CASSLVATGYGYTF
TGTGCCAGCAGCTTGGTCGCGACAGGCTATGGCTACACCTTC
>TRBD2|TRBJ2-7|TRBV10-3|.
CAISGLAGGPEEQYF
TGTGCCATCAGTGGTCTAGCGGGAGGGCCTGAGGAGCAGTACTTC
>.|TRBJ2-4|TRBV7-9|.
CASTNRENIQYF
TGTGCCAGCACCAACAGGGAAAACATTCAGTACTTC
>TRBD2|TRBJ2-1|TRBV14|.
CASSQAPSGTSGRARLSYNEQFF
TGTGCCAGCAGCCAGGCTCCTTCAGGGACTAGCGGGAGGGCCAGGTTATCCTACAATGAGCAGTTCTTC
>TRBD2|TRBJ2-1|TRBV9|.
CASSKRSGLVLVEQFF
TGTGCCAGCAGCAAAAGATCGGGACTAGTTCTTGTTGAGCAGTTCTTC
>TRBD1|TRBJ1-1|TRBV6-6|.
CASSYPGDRKAFF
TGTGCCAGCAGTTACCCCGGGGACAGAAAAGCTTTCTTT
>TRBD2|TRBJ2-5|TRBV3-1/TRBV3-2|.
CASSSGTSGRLKTQYF
TGTGCCAGCAGCTCCGGGACTAGCGGGAGATTGAAGACCCAGTACTTC
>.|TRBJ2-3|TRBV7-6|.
CASSYPRGFTDTQYF
TGTGCCAGCAGCTACCCCCGCGGGTTCACAGATACGCAGTATTTT
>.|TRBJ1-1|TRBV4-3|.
CASSQVGFGDTEAFF
TGCGCCAGCAGCCAAGTCGGGTTCGGGGACACTGAAGCTTTCTTT
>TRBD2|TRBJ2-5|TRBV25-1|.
CASSAGTSGLQETQYF
TGTGCCAGCAGTGCAGGGACTAGCGGACTTCAAGAGACCCAGTACTTC
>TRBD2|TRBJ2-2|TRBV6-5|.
CASRSGSNTGELFF
TGTGCCAGCAGAAGCGGGAGTAACACCGGGGAGCTGTTTTTT
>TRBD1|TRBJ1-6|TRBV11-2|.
CASSFGQGGSPLHF
TGTGCCAGCAGTTTCGGACAGGGGGGATCACCCCTCCACTTT
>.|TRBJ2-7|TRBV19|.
CASSIGSGLYEQYF
TGTGCCAGTAGTATCGGAAGCGGGCTCTACGAGCAGTACTTC
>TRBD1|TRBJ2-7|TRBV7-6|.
CASMDGTGPNEQYF
TGTGCCAGCATGGACGGGACAGGGCCCAACGAGCAGTACTTC
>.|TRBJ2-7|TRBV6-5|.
CASSYIDEQYF
TGTGCCAGCAGTTATATTGACGAGCAGTACTTC
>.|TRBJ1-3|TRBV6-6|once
CASRPDNSGNTIYF
TGTGCCAGCAGACCCGACAACTCTGGAAACACCATATATTTT
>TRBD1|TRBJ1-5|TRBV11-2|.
CASSYGTGHSNQPQHF
TGTGCCAGCAGCTACGGGACAGGGCATAGCAATCAGCCCCAGCATTTT
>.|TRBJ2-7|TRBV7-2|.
CASSRLGPLSYEQYF
TGTGCCAGCAGCCGCTTGGGGCCCCTATCCTACGAGCAGTACTTC
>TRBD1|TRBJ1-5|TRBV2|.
CASTTDRGNQPQHF
TGTGCCAGCACTACGGACAGGGGCAATCAGCCCCAGCATTTT
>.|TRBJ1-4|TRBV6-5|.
CASSPGEKLFF
TGTGCCAGCAGCCCGGGGGAAAAACTGTTTTTT